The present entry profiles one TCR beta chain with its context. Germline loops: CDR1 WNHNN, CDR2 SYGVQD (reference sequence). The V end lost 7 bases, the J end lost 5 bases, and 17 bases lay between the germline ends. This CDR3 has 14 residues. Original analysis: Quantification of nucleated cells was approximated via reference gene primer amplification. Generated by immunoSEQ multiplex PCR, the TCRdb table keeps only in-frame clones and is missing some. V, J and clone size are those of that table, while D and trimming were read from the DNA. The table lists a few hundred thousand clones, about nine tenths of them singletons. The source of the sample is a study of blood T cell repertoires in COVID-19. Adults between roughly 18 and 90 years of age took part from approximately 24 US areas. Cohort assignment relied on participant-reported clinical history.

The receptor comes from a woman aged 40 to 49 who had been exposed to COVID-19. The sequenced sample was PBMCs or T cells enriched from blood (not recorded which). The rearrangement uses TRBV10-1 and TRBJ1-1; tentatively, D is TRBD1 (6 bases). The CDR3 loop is CASKPDRDRTEAFF. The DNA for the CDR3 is TGCGCCAGCAAACCGGACAGAGATAGGACTGAAGCTTTCTTT.